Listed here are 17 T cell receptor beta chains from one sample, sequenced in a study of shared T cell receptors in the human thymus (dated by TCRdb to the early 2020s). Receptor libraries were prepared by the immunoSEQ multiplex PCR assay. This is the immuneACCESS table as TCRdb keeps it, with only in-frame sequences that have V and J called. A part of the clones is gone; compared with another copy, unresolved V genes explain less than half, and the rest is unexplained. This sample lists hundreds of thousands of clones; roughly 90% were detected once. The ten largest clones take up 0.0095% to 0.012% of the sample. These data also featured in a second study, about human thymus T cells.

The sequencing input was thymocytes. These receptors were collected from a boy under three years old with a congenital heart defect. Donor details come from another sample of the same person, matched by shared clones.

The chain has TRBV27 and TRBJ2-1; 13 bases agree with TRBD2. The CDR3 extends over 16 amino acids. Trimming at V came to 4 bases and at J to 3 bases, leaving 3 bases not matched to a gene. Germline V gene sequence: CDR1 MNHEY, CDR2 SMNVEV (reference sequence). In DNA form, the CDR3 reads TGTGCCAGCAGTTCACGGACTAGCGGGAGCTACAATGAGCAGTTCTTC. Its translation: CASSSRTSGSYNEQFF.

CDR3 nucleotide sequence: TGTGCCAGCAGTCCCGTAAGGGGGAAGTGGAACACTGAAGCTTTCTTT. It specifies CASSPVRGKWNTEAFF. The chain uses TRBV28 and TRBJ1-1, with TRBD1 as a possible D gene (6 bases). The germline CDR1 and CDR2 sequences are MDHEN and SYDVKM. The V and J ends lost 5 bases and 1 base respectively, with 17 bases between them. The CDR3 has 16 residues.

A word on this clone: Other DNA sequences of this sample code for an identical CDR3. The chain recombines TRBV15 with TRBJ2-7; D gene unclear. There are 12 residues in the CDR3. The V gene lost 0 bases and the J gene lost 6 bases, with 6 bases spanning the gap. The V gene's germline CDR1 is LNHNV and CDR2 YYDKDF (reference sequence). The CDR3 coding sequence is TGTGCCACCAGCAGAGAAGGCGGCGAGCAGTACTTC. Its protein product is CATSREGGEQYF.

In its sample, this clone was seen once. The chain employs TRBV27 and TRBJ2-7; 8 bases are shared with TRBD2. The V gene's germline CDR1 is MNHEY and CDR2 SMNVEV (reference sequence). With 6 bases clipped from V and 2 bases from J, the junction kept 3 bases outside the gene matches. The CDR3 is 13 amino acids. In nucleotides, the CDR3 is TGTGCCAGCAGGGGGACTAGGGCCTACGAGCAGTACTTC. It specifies CASRGTRAYEQYF.

DNA of the CDR3: TGTGCCAGCAGTTTACTTGGGGGGACGGACACTGAAGCTTTCTTT. It translates to CASSLLGGTDTEAFF. This chain joins TRBV28 and TRBJ1-1; D possibly corresponds to TRBD1 (5 bases). The CDR3 consists of 15 residues. CDR1 and CDR2 from the germline V gene are MDHEN and SYDVKM. Trimming removed 2 bases at V and 3 bases at J, with 13 bases between.

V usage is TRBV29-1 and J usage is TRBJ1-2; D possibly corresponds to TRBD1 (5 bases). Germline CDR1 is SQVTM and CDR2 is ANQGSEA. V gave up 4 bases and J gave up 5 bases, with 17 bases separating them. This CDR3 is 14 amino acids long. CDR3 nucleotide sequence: TGCAGCGTTGTCGTCAGGGCCAAAAAGTATGGCTACACCTTC. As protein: CSVVVRAKKYGYTF. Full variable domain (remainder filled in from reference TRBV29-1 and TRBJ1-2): SAVISQKPSRDICQRGTSLTIQCQVDSQVTMMFWYRQQPGQSLTLIATANQGSEATYESGFVIDKFPISRPNLTFSTLTVSNMSPEDSSIYLCSVVVRAKKYGYTFGSGTRLTVV.

The CDR3 nucleotides are TGTGCCAGCAGCCAAGAGACGATATTAGCGGTTACGAAAGAGACCCAGTACTTC. Protein: CASSQETILAVTKETQYF. J is TRBJ2-5 and V is TRBV14; TRBD2 is a possible D gene (6 bases). Germline V gene sequence: CDR1 SGHDN, CDR2 FVKESK. Between the trimmed V and J ends, which lost 0 bases and 3 bases, there was a span of 20 bases. This CDR3 is built from 18 residues.

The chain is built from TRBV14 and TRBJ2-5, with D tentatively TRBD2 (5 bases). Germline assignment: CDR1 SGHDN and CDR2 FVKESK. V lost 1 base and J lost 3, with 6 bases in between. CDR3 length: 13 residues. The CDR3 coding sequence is TGTGCCAGCAGCCAAGGGGAGAAAGAGACCCAGTACTTC. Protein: CASSQGEKETQYF.

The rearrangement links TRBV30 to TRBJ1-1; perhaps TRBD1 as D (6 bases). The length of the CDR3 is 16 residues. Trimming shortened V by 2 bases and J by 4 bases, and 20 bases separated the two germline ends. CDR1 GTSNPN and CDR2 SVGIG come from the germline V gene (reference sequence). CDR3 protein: CAWSWGGADKGTEAFF. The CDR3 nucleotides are TGTGCCTGGAGTTGGGGGGGGGCGGATAAGGGCACTGAAGCTTTCTTT.

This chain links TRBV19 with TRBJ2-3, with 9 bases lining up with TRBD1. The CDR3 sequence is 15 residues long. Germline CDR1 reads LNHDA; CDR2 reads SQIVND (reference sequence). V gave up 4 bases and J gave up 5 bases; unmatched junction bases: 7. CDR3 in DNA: TGTGCCAGTAGTAACCGGACAGGGGAAGGAGATACGCAGTATTTT. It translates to CASSNRTGEGDTQYF.

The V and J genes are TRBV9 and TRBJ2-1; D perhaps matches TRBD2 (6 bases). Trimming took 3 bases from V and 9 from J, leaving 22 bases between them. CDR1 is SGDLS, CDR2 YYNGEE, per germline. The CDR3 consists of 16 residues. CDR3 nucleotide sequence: TGTGCCAGCAGCGCCCCCGGGAGTATAGCATGCGGTGAGCAGTTCTTC. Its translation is CASSAPGSIACGEQFF. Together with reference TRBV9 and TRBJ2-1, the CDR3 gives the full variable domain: DSGVTQTPKHLITATGQRVTLRCSPRSGDLSVYWYQQSLDQGLQFLIQYYNGEERAKGNILERFSAQQFPDLHSELNLSSLELGDSALYFCASSAPGSIACGEQFFGPGTRLTVL.

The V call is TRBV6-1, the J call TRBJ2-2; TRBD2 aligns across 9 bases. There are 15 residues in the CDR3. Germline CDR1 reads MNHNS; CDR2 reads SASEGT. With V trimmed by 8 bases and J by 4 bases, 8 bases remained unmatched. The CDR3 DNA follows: TGTGCCAGCGGGACTAGCCGCGGGGGCACCGGGGAGCTGTTTTTT. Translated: CASGTSRGGTGELFF.

This CDR3 reads CASSEVFLSETQYF. Written as DNA, the CDR3 is TGTGCCAGCAGTGAAGTCTTCCTGAGCGAGACCCAGTACTTC. V is TRBV6-1 and J is TRBJ2-5; D gene unclear. This CDR3 is 14 amino acids long. The ends were cut back, 1 base at V and 5 bases at J, with 11 bases in the middle. The germline V gene has CDR1 MNHNS and CDR2 SASEGT.

CDR3 region: CASSPYIPGTSGRGPQRNEQFF. The CDR3 DNA follows: TGTGCCAGCAGCCCGTACATTCCAGGGACTAGCGGGAGAGGGCCTCAGAGGAATGAGCAGTTCTTC. The chain is built from TRBV14 and TRBJ2-1; the match to TRBD2 covers 14 bases. This CDR3 is 22 amino acids long. Germline V gene sequence: CDR1 SGHDN, CDR2 FVKESK. Trimming at V came to 4 bases and at J to 7 bases, leaving 24 bases not matched to a gene.

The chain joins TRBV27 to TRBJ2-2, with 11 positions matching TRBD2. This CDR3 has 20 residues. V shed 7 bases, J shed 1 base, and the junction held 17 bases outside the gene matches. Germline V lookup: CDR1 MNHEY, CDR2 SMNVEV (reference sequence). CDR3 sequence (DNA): TGTGCCAGCACCCTAGACGGGACTAGCGGACCGCCCCTGAACACCGGGGAGCTGTTTTTT. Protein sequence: CASTLDGTSGPPLNTGELFF.

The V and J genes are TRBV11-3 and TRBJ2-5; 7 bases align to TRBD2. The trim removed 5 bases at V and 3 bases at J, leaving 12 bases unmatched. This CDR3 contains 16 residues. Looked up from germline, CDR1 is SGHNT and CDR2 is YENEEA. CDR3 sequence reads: CASSTPGRLAEETQYF. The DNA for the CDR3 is TGTGCCAGCAGCACCCCTGGTAGGCTAGCGGAAGAGACCCAGTACTTC.

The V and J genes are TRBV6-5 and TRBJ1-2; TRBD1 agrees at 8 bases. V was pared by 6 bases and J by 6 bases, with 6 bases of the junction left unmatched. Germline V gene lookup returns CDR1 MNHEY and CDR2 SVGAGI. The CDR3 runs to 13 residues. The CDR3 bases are TGTGCCAGCAGACAGGGACAGGCGGATGGCTACACCTTC. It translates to CASRQGQADGYTF.